These 5 T cell receptor beta chains originate from one sample sequenced in a study of T cells in Graves' hyperthyroidism and ophthalmopathy. The source material, RNA transcripts, was used to amplify TCR beta CDR3 regions. A first-round RT-PCR of the TCR CDR3 used the HTBI primer set. TCRdb ran MiXCR on the multiplex PCR reads and lists one entry per CDR3 protein. Found here are 300,000 to 450,000 distinct CDR3 sequences, 15% to 19% of them singletons; the top ten hold about a quarter. The specimen sequenced was blood. These TCRs come from a woman under 30 with Graves' hyperthyroidism that later progressed to Graves' ophthalmopathy.

This clonotype showed up many times. V gene TRBV20-1 combines with J gene TRBJ2-3; D remains ambiguous. CDR1 is DFQATT, CDR2 SNEGSKA, per germline (reference sequence). The CDR3 is made up of 14 amino acids. V gave up 3 bases and J gave up 4 bases, with 14 bases separating them. The CDR3 here is CSASPSPLSDTQYF. The DNA of the CDR3 is TGCAGTGCTAGTCCCAGCCCCCTTTCAGATACGCAGTATTTT.

At least ten counts were recorded for this clonotype. V gene TRBV28 combines with J gene TRBJ2-7; D not certain. The V gene's germline CDR1 is MDHEN and CDR2 SYDVKM. Trimming took off 1 base at V and 3 bases at J, with 4 bases between the two ends. The CDR3 is 12 amino acids. The CDR3 DNA sequence: TGTGCCAGCAGTTTATTCAGCTACGAGCAGTACTTC. Residues: CASSLFSYEQYF.

As for this clonotype: This may come from a read error, since a much larger clone is one base off. The rearrangement joins TRBV12-3 or TRBV12-4 to TRBJ2-7; possible D gene TRBD2, 5 bases. The V gene lost 6 bases and the J gene lost 3 bases, with 21 bases spanning the gap. This CDR3 has 16 amino acids. The CDR3 DNA is TGTGCCAGCAGCAAGCTAGCATCAGTACTTCTCTACGAGCAGTACTTC. As protein: CASSKLASVLLYEQYF.

The chain recombines TRBV20-1 with TRBJ2-5; TRBD1 matches 8 bases. The germline V gene encodes CDR1 DFQATT and CDR2 SNEGSKA (reference sequence). The ends lost 3 bases at V and 2 bases at J; junction bases unmatched: 2. The CDR3 runs to 13 residues. CDR3 sequence reads: CSASNRGQETQYF. The CDR3 nucleotides are TGCAGTGCTAGTAACAGGGGGCAAGAGACCCAGTACTTC.

About this clonotype itself: Germline and junction disagree at one end, which may indicate a read error. The gene calls are TRBV28 and TRBJ2-2, with a tentative D call TRBD1 (7 bases). Germline assignment: CDR1 MDHEN and CDR2 SYDVKM. The CDR3 has 15 residues. The DNA of the CDR3 is TGTGCCAGCAGGCCAGGGACAGTTAACACCGGGGGGCTGTTTTTT. As protein: CASRPGTVNTGGLFF.